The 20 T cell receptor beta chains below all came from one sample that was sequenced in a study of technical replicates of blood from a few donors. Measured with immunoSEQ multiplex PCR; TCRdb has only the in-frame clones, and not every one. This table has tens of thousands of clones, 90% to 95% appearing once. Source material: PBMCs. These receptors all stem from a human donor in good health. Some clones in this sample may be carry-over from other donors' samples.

The CDR3 DNA sequence: TGTGCCTGGAGGGGACAGGGGAGTTCGGAAAAACTGTTTTTT. It specifies CAWRGQGSSEKLFF. J is TRBJ1-4 and V is TRBV30; 10 bases line up with TRBD1. The CDR3 spans 14 residues. Looked up from germline, CDR1 is GTSNPN and CDR2 is SVGIG (reference sequence). Trimming removed 3 bases from V and 8 bases from J; junction bases left unmatched: 6.

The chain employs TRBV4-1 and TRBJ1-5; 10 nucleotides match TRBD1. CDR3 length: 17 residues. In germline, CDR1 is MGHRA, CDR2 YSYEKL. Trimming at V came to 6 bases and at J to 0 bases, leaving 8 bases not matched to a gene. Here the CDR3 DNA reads TGCGCCAGCAGTCAGGGACAGGGGACGGTTAGCAATCAGCCCCAGCATTTT. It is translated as CASSQGQGTVSNQPQHF.

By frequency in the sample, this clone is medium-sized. The CDR3 coding sequence is TGTGCCAGCAGTGGGGTTGAGGCAGGGGGCACTGAAGCTTTCTTT. It is translated as CASSGVEAGGTEAFF. This chain connects TRBV6-4 to TRBJ1-1; 7 nucleotides align to TRBD1. After removal of 4 bases from V and 4 bases from J, the junction contained 9 bases not matched to a gene. Germline lookup yields CDR1 MRHNA and CDR2 SNTAGT. There are 15 residues in the CDR3.

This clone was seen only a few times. CDR3 in amino acids: CSVETGDNQPQHF. The CDR3, as DNA: TGCAGCGTTGAAACAGGTGACAATCAGCCCCAGCATTTT. The rearrangement links TRBV29-1 to TRBJ1-5; TRBD1 might be the D (5 bases). The CDR3 is 13 amino acids. V lost 2 bases, J lost 3 bases, and 8 bases lay in between. CDR1 SQVTM and CDR2 ANQGSEA come from the germline V gene. The whole variable domain, remainder taken from reference TRBV29-1 and TRBJ1-5, is SAVISQKPSRDICQRGTSLTIQCQVDSQVTMMFWYRQQPGQSLTLIATANQGSEATYESGFVIDKFPISRPNLTFSTLTVSNMSPEDSSIYLCSVETGDNQPQHFGDGTRLSIL.

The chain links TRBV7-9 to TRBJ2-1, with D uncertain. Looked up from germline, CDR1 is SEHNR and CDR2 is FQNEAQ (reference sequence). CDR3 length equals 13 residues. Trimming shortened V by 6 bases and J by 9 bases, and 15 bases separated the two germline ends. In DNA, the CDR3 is TGTGCCAGCAGTCCACCCAGTTCCCCTGAGCAGTTCTTC. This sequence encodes CASSPPSSPEQFF.

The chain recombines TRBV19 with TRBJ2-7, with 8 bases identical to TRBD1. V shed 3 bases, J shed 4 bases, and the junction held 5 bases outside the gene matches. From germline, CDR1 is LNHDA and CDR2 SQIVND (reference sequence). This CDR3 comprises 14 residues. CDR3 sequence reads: CASSIGQGAYEQYF. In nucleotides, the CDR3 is TGTGCCAGTAGTATCGGGCAGGGGGCTTACGAGCAGTACTTC.

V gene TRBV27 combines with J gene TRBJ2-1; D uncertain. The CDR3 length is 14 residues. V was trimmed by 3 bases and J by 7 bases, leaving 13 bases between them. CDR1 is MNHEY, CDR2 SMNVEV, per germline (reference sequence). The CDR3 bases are TGTGCCAGCAGTTTCCGACCGACTCCAAATGAGCAGTTCTTC. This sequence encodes CASSFRPTPNEQFF.

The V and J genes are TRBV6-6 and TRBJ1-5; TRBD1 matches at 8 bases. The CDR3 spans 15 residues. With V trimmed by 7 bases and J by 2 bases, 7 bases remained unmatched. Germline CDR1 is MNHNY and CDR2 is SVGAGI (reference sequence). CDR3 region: CASTPTGDGNQPQHF. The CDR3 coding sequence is TGTGCCAGCACCCCGACAGGGGATGGCAATCAGCCCCAGCATTTT.

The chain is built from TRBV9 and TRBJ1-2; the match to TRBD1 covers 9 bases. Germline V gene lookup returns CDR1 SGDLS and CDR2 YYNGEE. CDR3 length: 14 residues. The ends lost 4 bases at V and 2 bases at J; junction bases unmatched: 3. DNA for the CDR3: TGTGCCAGCAGCCCGGGACAGGGAAACTATGGCTACACCTTC. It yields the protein CASSPGQGNYGYTF.

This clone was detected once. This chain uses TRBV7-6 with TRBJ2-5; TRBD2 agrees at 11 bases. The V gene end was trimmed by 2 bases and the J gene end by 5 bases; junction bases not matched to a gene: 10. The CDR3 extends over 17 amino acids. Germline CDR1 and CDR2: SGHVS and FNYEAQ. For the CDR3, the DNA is TGTGCCAGCAGCTTATTTACTAGCGGGGGTTCGTGGGAGACCCAGTACTTC. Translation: CASSLFTSGGSWETQYF.

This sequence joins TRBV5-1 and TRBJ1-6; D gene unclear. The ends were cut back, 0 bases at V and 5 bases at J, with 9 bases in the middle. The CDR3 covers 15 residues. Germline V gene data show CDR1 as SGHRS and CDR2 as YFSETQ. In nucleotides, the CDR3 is TGCGCCAGCAGCTTGGGCGGGTTGGATAATTCACCCCTCCACTTT. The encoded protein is CASSLGGLDNSPLHF. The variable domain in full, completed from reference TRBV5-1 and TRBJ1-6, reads KAGVTQTPRYLIKTRGQQVTLSCSPISGHRSVSWYQQTPGQGLQFLFEYFSETQRNKGNFPGRFSGRQFSNSRSEMNVSTLELGDSALYLCASSLGGLDNSPLHFGNGTRLTVT.

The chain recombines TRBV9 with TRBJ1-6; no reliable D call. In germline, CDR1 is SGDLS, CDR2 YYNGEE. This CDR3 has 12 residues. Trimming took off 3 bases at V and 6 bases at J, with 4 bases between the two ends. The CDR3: CASSGLNSPLHF. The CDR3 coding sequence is TGTGCCAGCAGCGGACTTAATTCACCCCTCCACTTT. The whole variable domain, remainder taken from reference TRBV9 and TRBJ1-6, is DSGVTQTPKHLITATGQRVTLRCSPRSGDLSVYWYQQSLDQGLQFLIQYYNGEERAKGNILERFSAQQFPDLHSELNLSSLELGDSALYFCASSGLNSPLHFGNGTRLTVT.

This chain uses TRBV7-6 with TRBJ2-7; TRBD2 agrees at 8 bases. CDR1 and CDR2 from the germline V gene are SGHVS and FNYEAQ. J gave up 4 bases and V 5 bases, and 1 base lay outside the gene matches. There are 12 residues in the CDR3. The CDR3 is CASSPGGYEQYF. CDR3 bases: TGTGCCAGCAGCCCGGGAGGGTACGAGCAGTACTTC.

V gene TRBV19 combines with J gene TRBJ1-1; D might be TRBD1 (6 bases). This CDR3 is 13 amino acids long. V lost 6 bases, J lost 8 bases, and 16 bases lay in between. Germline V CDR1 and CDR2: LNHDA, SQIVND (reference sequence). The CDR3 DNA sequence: TGTGCCAGTAGGCCGATCGGGACAAGAGAAGCTTTCTTT. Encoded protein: CASRPIGTREAFF.

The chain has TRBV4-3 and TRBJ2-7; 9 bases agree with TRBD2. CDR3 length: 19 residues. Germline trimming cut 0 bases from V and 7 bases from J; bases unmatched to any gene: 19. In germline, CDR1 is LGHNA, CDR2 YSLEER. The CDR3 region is CASSQDPLRSGGPPGEQYF. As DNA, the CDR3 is TGCGCCAGCAGCCAAGATCCCCTACGGAGCGGGGGGCCCCCCGGTGAGCAGTACTTC.

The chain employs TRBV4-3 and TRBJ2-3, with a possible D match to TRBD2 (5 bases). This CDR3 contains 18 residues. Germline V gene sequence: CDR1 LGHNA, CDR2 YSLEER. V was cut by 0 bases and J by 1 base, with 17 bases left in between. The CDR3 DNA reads TGCGCCAGCAGCCAAGAATCCGGCGGGTACATGGGCACAGATACGCAGTATTTT. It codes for CASSQESGGYMGTDTQYF.

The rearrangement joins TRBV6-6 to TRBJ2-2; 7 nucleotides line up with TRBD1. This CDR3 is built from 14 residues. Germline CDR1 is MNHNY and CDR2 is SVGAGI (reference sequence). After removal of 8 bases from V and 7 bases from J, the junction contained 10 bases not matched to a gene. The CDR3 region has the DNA TGTGCCAGCGCCGGGACAGACCGTTACGGGGAGCTGTTTTTT. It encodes CASAGTDRYGELFF.

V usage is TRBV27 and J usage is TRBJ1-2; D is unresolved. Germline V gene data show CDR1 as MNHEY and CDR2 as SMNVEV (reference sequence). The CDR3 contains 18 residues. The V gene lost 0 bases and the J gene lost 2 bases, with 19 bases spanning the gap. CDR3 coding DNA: TGTGCCAGCAGTTTATCAGGCCTTGGAGGGTTCTCCAACTATGGCTACACCTTC. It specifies CASSLSGLGGFSNYGYTF.

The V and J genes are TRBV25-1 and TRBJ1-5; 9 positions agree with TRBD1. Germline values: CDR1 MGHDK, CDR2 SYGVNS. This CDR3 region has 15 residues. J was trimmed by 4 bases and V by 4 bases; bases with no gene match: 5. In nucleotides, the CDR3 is TGTGCCAGCAGTGGGGCGGGGACAGGGAATCAGCCCCAGCATTTT. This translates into CASSGAGTGNQPQHF.

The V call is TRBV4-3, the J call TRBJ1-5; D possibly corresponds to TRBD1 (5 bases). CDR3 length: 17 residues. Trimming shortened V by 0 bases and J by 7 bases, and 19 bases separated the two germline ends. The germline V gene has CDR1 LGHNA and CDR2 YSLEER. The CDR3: CASSQDSWQGEDQPQHF. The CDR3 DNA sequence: TGCGCCAGCAGCCAAGATTCTTGGCAGGGCGAGGACCAGCCCCAGCATTTT.